This passage covers 25 T cell receptor beta chains from one sample sequenced in a study of CD8 T cells in ankylosing spondylitis. Study conclusions and caveats: The study identified a TCR beta motif of several highly homologous variants that appeared characteristic of ankylosing spondylitis blood.

These TCRs are of unknown antigen specificity. TCRdb re-called the 5' RACE reads with MiXCR, one entry per CDR3 protein. In the table there are 750,000 to 850,000 distinct CDR3 sequences, approximately 12% of which are singletons. Sequencing input: blood, either unsorted or a sorted T cell fraction (not recorded which). The receptors shown here come from a male donor with ankylosing spondylitis.

V and J are TRBV4-1 and TRBJ2-1, with D perhaps matching TRBD2 (6 bases). The V gene lost 1 base and the J gene lost 7 bases, with 14 bases spanning the gap. The germline V gene has CDR1 MGHRA and CDR2 YSYEKL. The CDR3 is 15 residues long. The CDR3 spells CASSQVETSRNEQFF. The DNA for the CDR3 is TGCGCCAGCAGCCAAGTAGAGACTAGTAGGAATGAGCAGTTCTTC.

This clonotype was counted a few times. The chain is built from TRBV27 and TRBJ2-2, with TRBD2 identical over 10 bases. The CDR3 contains 17 residues. CDR1 is MNHEY and CDR2 is SMNVEV in the germline V gene (reference sequence). The V segment lost 5 bases and the J segment 4 bases; nucleotides outside the gene matches: 10. CDR3 DNA sequence: TGTGCCAGCAGTCCGGGTTGGGCTAGCGGGAGCACCGGGGAGCTGTTTTTT. This translates into CASSPGWASGSTGELFF.

The chain carries TRBV20-1 and TRBJ2-4; no clear D. The CDR3 has 14 residues. Trimming cost V 2 bases and J 5 bases, with 13 bases left between them. In germline, CDR1 is DFQATT, CDR2 SNEGSKA (reference sequence). CDR3 nucleotides: TGCAGTGCTAGAAAGGGCATACTCGAAAACATTCAGTACTTC. It is translated as CSARKGILENIQYF.

There are a few counts of this clonotype. The CDR3: CSARPTGVLNQPQHF. The CDR3 nucleotides are TGCAGTGCCAGACCGACAGGGGTACTCAATCAGCCCCAGCATTTT. The chain has TRBV20-1 and TRBJ1-5, with 8 bases aligning to TRBD1. The CDR3 consists of 15 residues. Per germline, CDR1 DFQATT and CDR2 SNEGSKA (reference sequence). J gave up 3 bases and V 6 bases, and 10 bases lay outside the gene matches.

This clonotype turned up a few times. The chain is built from TRBV5-5 and TRBJ2-3, with TRBD2 as a possible D gene (5 bases). Germline CDR1 is SGHKS and CDR2 is YYEKEE (reference sequence). V was clipped by 4 bases and J by 2 bases, with 17 bases between them. The CDR3 contains 16 residues. CDR3 loop: CASSGLRVRNTDTQYF. The CDR3 DNA reads TGTGCCAGCAGCGGACTGAGGGTGAGAAACACAGATACGCAGTATTTT.

The table lists this clonotype with a few counts. The chain is built from TRBV6-5 and TRBJ2-7; D remains unclear. The CDR3 length is 14 residues. V was trimmed by 2 bases and J by 2 bases, leaving 10 bases between them. Germline CDR1 is MNHEY and CDR2 is SVGAGI. The CDR3 nucleotides are TGTGCCAGCAGTTACACCTACGGACCCTACGAGCAGTACTTC. It translates to CASSYTYGPYEQYF.

This clonotype appeared many times. The chain combines TRBV20-1 with TRBJ2-1; 7 bases map to TRBD1. Germline lookup yields CDR1 DFQATT and CDR2 SNEGSKA (reference sequence). The CDR3 totals 15 residues. V lost 6 bases, J lost 3 bases, and 11 bases stayed unmatched. Written as DNA, the CDR3 is TGCAGTGCCCTTAGGGGGACAGAGATCTACAATGAGCAGTTCTTC. This encodes CSALRGTEIYNEQFF.

This clonotype was found a few times. CDR3 protein: CASSVGAESGYEQFF. CDR3 coding DNA: TGTGCCAGCAGTGTAGGTGCGGAATCGGGATATGAGCAGTTCTTC. The chain combines TRBV7-9 with TRBJ2-1; D is perhaps TRBD2 (5 bases). CDR1 and CDR2 (germline): SEHNR, FQNEAQ (reference sequence). Trimming stripped 6 bases from V and 8 bases from J, with 20 bases between. This CDR3 has 15 amino acids.

This clonotype was observed at least ten times. CDR3 protein: CSAAGQGMNTEAFF. The DNA of the CDR3 is TGCAGTGCTGCCGGACAGGGTATGAACACTGAAGCTTTCTTT. V usage is TRBV20-1 and J usage is TRBJ1-1; TRBD1 aligns across 8 bases. The CDR3 has 14 residues. V gave up 5 bases and J gave up 0 bases; unmatched junction bases: 5. CDR1 and CDR2 (germline): DFQATT, SNEGSKA (reference sequence).

This clonotype was seen at least ten times. V usage is TRBV4-3 and J usage is TRBJ2-2, with D possibly being TRBD2 (5 bases). Germline V gene lookup returns CDR1 LGHNA and CDR2 YSLEER. CDR3 size: 17 residues. Trimming removed 4 bases at V and 5 bases at J, with 20 bases between. DNA of the CDR3: TGCGCCAGCAGCCGTCGAAGGGATGGCGAGGGAACCGGGGAGCTGTTTTTT. Protein product: CASSRRRDGEGTGELFF.

The chain uses TRBV5-1 and TRBJ2-1; D gene unclear. V was pared by 0 bases and J by 9 bases, with 10 bases between. CDR3 length equals 13 residues. Germline CDR1 SGHRS, CDR2 YFSETQ. In DNA, the CDR3 is TGCGCCAGCAGCTTGGAGGTGTCGGTTGAGCAGTTCTTC. Amino acid sequence: CASSLEVSVEQFF.

V and J are TRBV6-1 and TRBJ2-2; D may be TRBD1 (5 bases). V lost 5 bases and J 6 bases, leaving 10 bases between the germline ends. The CDR3 covers 13 residues. CDR1 and CDR2 from the germline V gene are MNHNS and SASEGT. The CDR3 sequence: CASSIQGSGELFF. The CDR3 bases are TGTGCCAGCAGTATCCAGGGTTCCGGGGAGCTGTTTTTT.

This clonotype was seen a handful of times. The rearrangement joins TRBV7-2 to TRBJ2-5; 8 nucleotides agree with TRBD2. Germline-derived CDR1 and CDR2 are SGHTA and FQGNSA. The CDR3 has 16 residues. Trimming at V came to 6 bases and at J to 2 bases, leaving 11 bases not matched to a gene. The chain's CDR3 is CASRAPGLGRQETQYF. The CDR3 nucleotides are TGTGCCAGCAGAGCTCCGGGACTAGGCCGACAAGAGACCCAGTACTTC.

This clonotype was observed a few times. The rearrangement links TRBV5-1 to TRBJ2-3, with TRBD2 as a possible D gene (6 bases). This CDR3 is 14 amino acids long. In germline, CDR1 is SGHRS, CDR2 YFSETQ. Trimming shortened V by 0 bases and J by 4 bases, and 9 bases separated the two germline ends. CDR3: CASSLGEDADTQYF. Here the CDR3 DNA reads TGCGCCAGCAGCTTGGGGGAGGATGCAGATACGCAGTATTTT.

This clonotype came up a few times. The rearrangement links TRBV5-1 to TRBJ2-5; TRBD1 might be the D (6 bases). Between the trimmed V and J ends, which lost 1 base and 4 bases, there was a span of 17 bases. The CDR3 sequence is 16 residues long. Per germline, CDR1 SGHRS and CDR2 YFSETQ. CDR3 loop: CASSLTGSNPGETQYF. The CDR3 DNA sequence: TGCGCCAGCAGCTTGACAGGGTCTAATCCGGGAGAGACCCAGTACTTC.

This clonotype was detected many times. V gene TRBV12-3 or TRBV12-4 combines with J gene TRBJ1-2, with 9 bases that match TRBD1. This CDR3 has 14 residues. The J segment lost 4 bases and the V segment lost 5 bases, leaving 5 bases of the junction unmatched. CDR3 nucleotides: TGTGCCAGCAGTCCTTACAGGGGGCTCTATGGCTACACCTTC. This gives the protein CASSPYRGLYGYTF.

The sample holds many counts of this clonotype. The V and J genes are TRBV29-1 and TRBJ1-2, with D maybe TRBD1 (6 bases). CDR1 is SQVTM and CDR2 is ANQGSEA in the germline V gene. The CDR3 sequence is 12 residues long. Trimming stripped 6 bases from V and 4 bases from J, with 12 bases between. The CDR3 coding sequence is TGCAGCGTCATCAGGGGCGTCTATGGCTACACCTTC. It codes for CSVIRGVYGYTF.

V is TRBV7-2 and J is TRBJ2-7; 8 bases are shared with TRBD1. Trimming at V came to 5 bases and at J to 6 bases, leaving 6 bases not matched to a gene. The germline gives CDR1 SGHTA, CDR2 FQGNSA. The CDR3 extends over 13 amino acids. The CDR3 loop reads CASSRNDRGEQYF. Written as DNA, the CDR3 is TGTGCCAGCAGCCGAAACGACAGGGGCGAGCAGTACTTC.

This rearrangement joins TRBV6-1 to TRBJ1-4; D is perhaps TRBD1 (5 bases). The CDR3 spans 15 residues. Germline V CDR1 and CDR2: MNHNS, SASEGT. Trimming stripped 6 bases from V and 0 bases from J, with 11 bases between. CDR3 nucleotides: TGTGCCAGCAGGGGCTTAGGGGCAACTAATGAAAAACTGTTTTTT. The encoded protein is CASRGLGATNEKLFF.

The CDR3 here is CAISLEDRGAKQQYF. CDR3 nucleotide sequence: TGTGCCATCAGTTTAGAGGACAGGGGCGCAAAACAGCAGTACTTC. The V call is TRBV10-3, the J call TRBJ2-5; 9 bases are shared with TRBD1. This CDR3 spans 15 amino acids. Germline CDR1 ENHRY, CDR2 SYGVKD. Unmatched junction bases numbered 15, after V lost 5 bases and J lost 11 bases.

The chain uses TRBV7-9 and TRBJ2-1; unclear D gene. Germline-derived CDR1 and CDR2 are SEHNR and FQNEAQ (reference sequence). V was pared by 2 bases and J by 2 bases, with 10 bases between. The CDR3 contains 15 residues. This CDR3 is CASSLLTSTYNEQFF. CDR3 sequence (DNA): TGTGCCAGCAGCTTATTAACGTCTACCTACAATGAGCAGTTCTTC.

The J gene is TRBJ1-5, the V gene TRBV4-1, with TRBD1 as a possible D gene (6 bases). This CDR3 region has 16 residues. In germline, CDR1 is MGHRA, CDR2 YSYEKL. V was clipped by 4 bases and J by 6 bases, with 19 bases between them. As DNA, the CDR3 is TGCGCCAGCAGCCTTTACGGATTACAGGGTGGTCAGCCCCAGCATTTT. Translation gives CASSLYGLQGGQPQHF.

The chain has TRBV5-1 and TRBJ1-5; D gene unclear. Germline CDR1 and CDR2: SGHRS and YFSETQ. Trimming left V 4 bases short and J 4 bases short, with 9 bases between. CDR3 size: 13 residues. CDR3 nucleotide sequence: TGCGCCAGCAGCCCGTTCGGGAATCAGCCCCAGCATTTT. Translated, it gives CASSPFGNQPQHF.

In its sample, this clonotype was seen a few times. The V gene is TRBV27, the J gene TRBJ2-2; tentative D call: TRBD1 (7 bases). This CDR3 has 17 residues. The germline V gene encodes CDR1 MNHEY and CDR2 SMNVEV (reference sequence). The V end lost 5 bases, the J end lost 5 bases, and 21 bases lay between the germline ends. In nucleotides, the CDR3 is TGTGCCAGCAGTCCTAGATTGCGACAGGGAGGAACCGGGGAGCTGTTTTTT. Amino acid sequence: CASSPRLRQGGTGELFF.

This clonotype appeared a few times. This could be a read error, since a much larger clone is one nucleotide away. CDR3 sequence (DNA): TGTGCCAGCAGCGTAGGGGGGGACCAAGAGACCCAGTACTTC. This gives the protein CASSVGGDQETQYF. This chain connects TRBV9 to TRBJ2-5, with D maybe TRBD2 (6 bases). CDR3 length: 14 residues. Germline CDR1 SGDLS, CDR2 YYNGEE. V was cut by 0 bases and J by 0 bases, with 6 bases left in between.